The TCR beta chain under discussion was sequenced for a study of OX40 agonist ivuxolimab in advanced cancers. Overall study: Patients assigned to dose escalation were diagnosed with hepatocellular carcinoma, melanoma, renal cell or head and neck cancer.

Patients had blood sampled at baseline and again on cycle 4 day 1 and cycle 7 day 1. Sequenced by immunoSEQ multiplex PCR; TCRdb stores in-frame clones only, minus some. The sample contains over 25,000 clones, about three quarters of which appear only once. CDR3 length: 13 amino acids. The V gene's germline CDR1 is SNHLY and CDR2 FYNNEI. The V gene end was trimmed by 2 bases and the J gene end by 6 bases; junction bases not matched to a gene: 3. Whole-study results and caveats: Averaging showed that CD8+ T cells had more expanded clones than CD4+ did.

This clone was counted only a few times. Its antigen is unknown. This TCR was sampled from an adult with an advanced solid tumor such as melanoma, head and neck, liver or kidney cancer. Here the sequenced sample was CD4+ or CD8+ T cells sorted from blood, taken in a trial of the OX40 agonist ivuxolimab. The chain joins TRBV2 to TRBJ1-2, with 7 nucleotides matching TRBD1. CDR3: CASSETTGHGYTF. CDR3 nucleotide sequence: TGTGCCAGCAGTGAAACGACAGGGCATGGCTACACCTTC.